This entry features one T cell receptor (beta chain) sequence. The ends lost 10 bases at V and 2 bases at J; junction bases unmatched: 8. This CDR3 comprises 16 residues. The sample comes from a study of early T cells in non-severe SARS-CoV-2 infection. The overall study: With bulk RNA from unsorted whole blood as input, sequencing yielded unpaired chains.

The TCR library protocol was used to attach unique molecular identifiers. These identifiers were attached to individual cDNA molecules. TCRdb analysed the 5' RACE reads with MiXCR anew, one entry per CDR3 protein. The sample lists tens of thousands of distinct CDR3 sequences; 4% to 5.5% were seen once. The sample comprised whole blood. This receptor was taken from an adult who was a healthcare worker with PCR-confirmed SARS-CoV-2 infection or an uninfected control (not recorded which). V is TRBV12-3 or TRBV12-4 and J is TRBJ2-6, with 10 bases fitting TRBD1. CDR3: CATDRDRGPGANVLTF. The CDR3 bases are TGTGCCACGGACCGGGACAGGGGCCCTGGGGCCAACGTCCTGACTTTC.